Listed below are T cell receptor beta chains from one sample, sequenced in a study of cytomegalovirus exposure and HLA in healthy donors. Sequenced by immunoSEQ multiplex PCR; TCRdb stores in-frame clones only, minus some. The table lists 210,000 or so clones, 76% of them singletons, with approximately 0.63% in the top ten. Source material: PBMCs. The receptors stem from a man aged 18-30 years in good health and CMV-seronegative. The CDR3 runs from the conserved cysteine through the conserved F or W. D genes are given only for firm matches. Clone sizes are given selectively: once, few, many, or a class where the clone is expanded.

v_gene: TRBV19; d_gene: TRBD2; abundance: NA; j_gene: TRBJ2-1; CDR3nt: TGTGCCAGTAGACTAGCGGGAGGCAATGAGCAGTTCTTC; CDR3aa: CASRLAGGNEQFF
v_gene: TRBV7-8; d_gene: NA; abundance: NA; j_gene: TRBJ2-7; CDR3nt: TGTGCCAGCAGCTTATTCCAGGGTACTAAGTACGAGCAGTACTTC; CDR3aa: CASSLFQGTKYEQYF
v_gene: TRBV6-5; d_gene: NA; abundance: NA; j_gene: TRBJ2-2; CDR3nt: TGTGCCAGCAGTGTGGCCTACGAGGGTGGCGGGGAGCTGTTTTTT; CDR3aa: CASSVAYEGGGELFF
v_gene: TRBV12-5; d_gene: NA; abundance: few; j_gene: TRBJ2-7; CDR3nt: TGTGCTAGTGGTTTGGACAGCTACGAGCAGTACTTC; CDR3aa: CASGLDSYEQYF
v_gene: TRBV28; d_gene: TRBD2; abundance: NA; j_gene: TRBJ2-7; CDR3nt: TGTGCCAGCAGTTCGACTAGCGGGAGTTACGAGCAGTACTTC; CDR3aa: CASSSTSGSYEQYF
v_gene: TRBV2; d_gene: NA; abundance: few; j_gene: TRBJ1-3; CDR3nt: TGTGCCAGCAGACCAAGGGGTGGAAACACCATATATTTT; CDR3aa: CASRPRGGNTIYF
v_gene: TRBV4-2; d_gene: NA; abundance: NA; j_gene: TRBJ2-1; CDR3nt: TGTGCCAGCAGCCAATACCGCTCGGCGGGACTGCGGGAGCAGTTCTTC; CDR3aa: CASSQYRSAGLREQFF
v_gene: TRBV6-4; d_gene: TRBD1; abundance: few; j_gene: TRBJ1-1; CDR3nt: TGTGCCAGCAGTCTTACAGGGGACACTGAAGCTTTCTTT; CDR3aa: CASSLTGDTEAFF
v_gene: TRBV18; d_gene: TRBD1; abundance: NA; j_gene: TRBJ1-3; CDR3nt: TGTGCCAGCTCACCTCCCCAGGGGGGCTCTGGAAACACCATATATTTT; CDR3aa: CASSPPQGGSGNTIYF
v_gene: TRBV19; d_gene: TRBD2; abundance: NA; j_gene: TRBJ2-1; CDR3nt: TGTGCCAGTAGTTCCCGGACTAGCGGGATTAGATACAATGAGCAGTTCTTC; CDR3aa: CASSSRTSGIRYNEQFF
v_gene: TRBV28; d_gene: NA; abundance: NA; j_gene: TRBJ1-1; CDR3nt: TGTGCCAGCAGTCCGAGGGTTACTGAAGCTTTCTTT; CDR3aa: CASSPRVTEAFF
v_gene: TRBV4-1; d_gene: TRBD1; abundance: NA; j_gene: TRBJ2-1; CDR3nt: TGCGCCAGCAGCCAAGCGGGGACAGAATTCAATGAGCAGTTCTTC; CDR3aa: CASSQAGTEFNEQFF
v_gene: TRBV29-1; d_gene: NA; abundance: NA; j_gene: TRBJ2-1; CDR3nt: TGCAGCGTTGGATCCCGACTAGTAGACGAGCAGTTCTTC; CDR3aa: CSVGSRLVDEQFF
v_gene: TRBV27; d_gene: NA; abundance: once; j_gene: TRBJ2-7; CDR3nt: TGTGCTGTTGGGCTAGCGTTCGACGAGCAGTACTTC; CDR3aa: CAVGLAFDEQYF
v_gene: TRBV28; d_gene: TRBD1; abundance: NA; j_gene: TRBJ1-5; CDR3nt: TGTGCCAGCACCGGCACAGGGGGCTTTGTGCCCCAGCATTTT; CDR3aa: CASTGTGGFVPQHF
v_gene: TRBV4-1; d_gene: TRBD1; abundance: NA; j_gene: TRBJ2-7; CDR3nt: TGCGCCAGCAGCCTTACGGACAGGGGGACCTCCTACGAGCAGTACTTC; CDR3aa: CASSLTDRGTSYEQYF
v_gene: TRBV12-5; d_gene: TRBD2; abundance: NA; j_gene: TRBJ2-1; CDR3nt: TGTGCTAGTGGGATCCCCGCCGGGGGGGGCCATGAGAGCTCCTACAATGAGCAGTTCTTC; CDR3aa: CASGIPAGGGHESSYNEQFF
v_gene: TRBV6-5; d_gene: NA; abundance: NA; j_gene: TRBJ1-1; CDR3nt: TGTGCCAGCAGTTACATTCAAACGGACATGAACACTGAAGCTTTCTTT; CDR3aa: CASSYIQTDMNTEAFF
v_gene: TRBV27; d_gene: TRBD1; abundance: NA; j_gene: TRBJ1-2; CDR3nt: TGTGCCAGCAGCGTCGGACAGGCCGCCCGCTATGGCTACACCTTC; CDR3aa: CASSVGQAARYGYTF
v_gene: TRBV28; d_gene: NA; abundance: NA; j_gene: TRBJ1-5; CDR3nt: TGTGCCAGCAGTTTACGGACAGCCCCTCAGCCCCAGCATTTT; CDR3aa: CASSLRTAPQPQHF
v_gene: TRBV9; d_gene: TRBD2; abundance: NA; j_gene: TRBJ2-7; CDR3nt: TGTGCCAGCAGCAACCCGACTAGCGGGAGTTACGAGCAGTACTTC; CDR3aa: CASSNPTSGSYEQYF
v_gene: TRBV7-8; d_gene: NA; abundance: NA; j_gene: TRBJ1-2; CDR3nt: TGTGCCAGCAGCTTCGTCAGGCCTAACTATGGCTACACCTTC; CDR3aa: CASSFVRPNYGYTF
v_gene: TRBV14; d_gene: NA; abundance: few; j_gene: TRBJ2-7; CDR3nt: TGTGCCAGCAGCCACCGAGGCGCAAGCTCCTACGAGCAGTACTTC; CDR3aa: CASSHRGASSYEQYF
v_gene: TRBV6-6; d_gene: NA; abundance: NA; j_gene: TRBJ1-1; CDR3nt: TGTGCCAGCAGTTACTCGTTTAGGGAGCCTGAAGCTTTCTTT; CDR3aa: CASSYSFREPEAFF
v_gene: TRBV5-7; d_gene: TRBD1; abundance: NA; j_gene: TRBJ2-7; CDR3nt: TGTGCCAGCAGCTACCGACAGGGTCCCCTCGAGCAGTACTTC; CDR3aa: CASSYRQGPLEQYF
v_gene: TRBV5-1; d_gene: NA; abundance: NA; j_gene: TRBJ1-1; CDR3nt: TGCGCCAGCAGCCGTTCGGCGGCTGAAGCTTTCTTT; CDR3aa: CASSRSAAEAFF
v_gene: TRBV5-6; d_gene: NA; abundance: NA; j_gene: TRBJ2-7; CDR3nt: TGTGCCAGCAGGGATCAAGCGGAAGCCTACGAGCAGTACTTC; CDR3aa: CASRDQAEAYEQYF
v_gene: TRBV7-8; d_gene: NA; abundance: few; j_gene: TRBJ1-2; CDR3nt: TGTGCCAGCAGCTTAGCACCGGCGTCGAGGGGCTACACCTTC; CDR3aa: CASSLAPASRGYTF
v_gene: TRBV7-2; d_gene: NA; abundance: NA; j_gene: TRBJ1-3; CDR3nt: TGTGCCAGCAGCTTCTACCCAAACACCATATATTTT; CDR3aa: CASSFYPNTIYF
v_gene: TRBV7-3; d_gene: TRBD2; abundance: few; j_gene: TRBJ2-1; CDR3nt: TGTGCCAGCAGCTTACTCGCCCTAGCGGGCCTCAACAATGAGCAGTTCTTC; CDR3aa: CASSLLALAGLNNEQFF
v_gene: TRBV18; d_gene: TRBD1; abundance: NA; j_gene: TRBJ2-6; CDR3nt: TGTGCCAGCTCACGGTTCGGGACAGGGGGTCCTGGGGCCAACGTCCTGACTTTC; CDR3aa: CASSRFGTGGPGANVLTF
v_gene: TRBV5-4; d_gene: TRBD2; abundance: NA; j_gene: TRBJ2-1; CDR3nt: TGTGCCAGCAGCCCGCGGCCGACTAGCGGGAGAGTAGAGCAGTTCTTC; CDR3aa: CASSPRPTSGRVEQFF
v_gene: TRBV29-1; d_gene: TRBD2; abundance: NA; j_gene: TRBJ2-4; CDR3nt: TGCAGCGCCCAAGAGGGGAGGGAGGATTACTTC; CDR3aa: CSAQEGREDYF
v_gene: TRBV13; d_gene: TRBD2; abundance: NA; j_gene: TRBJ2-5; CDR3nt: TGTGCCAGCAGGCCGACTAGCGGAGAGACCCAGTACTTC; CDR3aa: CASRPTSGETQYF
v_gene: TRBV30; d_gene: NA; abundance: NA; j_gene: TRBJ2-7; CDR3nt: TGTGCCTGGAGCAGGGGTGGGATCTCCTACGAGCAGTACTTC; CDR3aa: CAWSRGGISYEQYF
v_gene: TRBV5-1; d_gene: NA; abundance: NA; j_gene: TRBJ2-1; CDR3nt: TGCGCCAGCAGACGGGACTTCAACCCAGCGAGCTCCTACAATGAGCAGTTCTTC; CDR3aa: CASRRDFNPASSYNEQFF
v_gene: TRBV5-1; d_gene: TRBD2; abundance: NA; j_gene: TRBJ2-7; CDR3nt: TGCGCCAGCAGCTTGGCCGTGACTAGCGGGAGATACGAGCAGTACTTC; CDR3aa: CASSLAVTSGRYEQYF
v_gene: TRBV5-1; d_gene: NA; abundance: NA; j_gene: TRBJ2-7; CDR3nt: TGCGCCAGCAGCTTGGGGGGCGACTACGAGCAGTACTTC; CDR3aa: CASSLGGDYEQYF
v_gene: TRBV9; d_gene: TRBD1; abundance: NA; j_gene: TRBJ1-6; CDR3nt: TGTGCCAGCAGCGTAGTGGGACAGGGTAATTCACCCCTCCACTTT; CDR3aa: CASSVVGQGNSPLHF
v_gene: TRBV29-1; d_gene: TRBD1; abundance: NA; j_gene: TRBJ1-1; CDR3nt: TGCAGCGTTGAGGGGACAGTGAACACTGAAGCTTTCTTT; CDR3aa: CSVEGTVNTEAFF
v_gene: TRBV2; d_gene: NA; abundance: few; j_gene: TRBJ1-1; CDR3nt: TGTGCCAGCAGTGGAACAGGGATCCCGACTGAAGCTTTCTTT; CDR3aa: CASSGTGIPTEAFF
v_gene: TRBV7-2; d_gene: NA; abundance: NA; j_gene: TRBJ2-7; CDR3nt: TGTGCCAGCAGCACCCGACAGTTCTACGAGCAGTACTTC; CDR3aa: CASSTRQFYEQYF
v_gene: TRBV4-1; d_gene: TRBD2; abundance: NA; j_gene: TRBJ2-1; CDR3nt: TGCGCCAGCAGCAAAGATCCCCCCCCTAGCGGGAGGGTACCGAGCTCCTACAATGAGCAGTTCTTC; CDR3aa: CASSKDPPPSGRVPSSYNEQFF
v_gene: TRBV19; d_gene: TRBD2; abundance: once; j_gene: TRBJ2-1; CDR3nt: TGTGCCAGTAGTATAGCGGGAGGGCGGTACAATGAGCAGTTCTTC; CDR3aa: CASSIAGGRYNEQFF
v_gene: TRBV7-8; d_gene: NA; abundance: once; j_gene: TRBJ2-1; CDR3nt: TGTGCCAGCAGCTTAAGAGGAAGCTCCTACAATGAGCAGTTCTTC; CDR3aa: CASSLRGSSYNEQFF
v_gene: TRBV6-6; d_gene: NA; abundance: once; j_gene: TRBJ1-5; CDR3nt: TGTGCCAGCTCTCGAGGATCGGATCAGCCCCAGCATTTT; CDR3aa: CASSRGSDQPQHF
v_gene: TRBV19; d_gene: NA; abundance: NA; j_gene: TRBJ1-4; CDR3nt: TGTGCCAGTAGTCGTCGGGGTCAAAATGAAAAACTGTTTTTT; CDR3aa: CASSRRGQNEKLFF
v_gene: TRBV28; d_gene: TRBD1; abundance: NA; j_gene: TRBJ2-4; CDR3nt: TGTGCCAGCAGTACTCCAGGGGGATACATTCAGTACTTC; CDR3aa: CASSTPGGYIQYF
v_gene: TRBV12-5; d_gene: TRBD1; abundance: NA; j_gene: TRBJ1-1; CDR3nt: TGTGCTAGTGCCTCAGGGGGGCTGAACACTGAAGCTTTCTTT; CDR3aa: CASASGGLNTEAFF
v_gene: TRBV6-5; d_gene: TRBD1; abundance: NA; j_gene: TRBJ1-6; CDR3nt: TGTGCCAGCAGGGGACAGGGTTCACCCCTCCACTTT; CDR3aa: CASRGQGSPLHF
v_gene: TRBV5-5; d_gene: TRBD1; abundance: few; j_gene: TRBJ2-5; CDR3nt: TGTGCCAGCAGCCGACAGGGGGCTGTTGAGACCCAGTACTTC; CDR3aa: CASSRQGAVETQYF
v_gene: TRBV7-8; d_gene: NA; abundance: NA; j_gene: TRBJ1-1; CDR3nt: TGTGCCAGCAGCTTAGCGCAGGGGTTGAACACTGAAGCTTTCTTT; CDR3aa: CASSLAQGLNTEAFF
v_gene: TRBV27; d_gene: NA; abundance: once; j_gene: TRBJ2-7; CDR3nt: TGTGCCAGCAGTTTTAAAAGGGGTAGACACGAGCAGTACTTC; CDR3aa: CASSFKRGRHEQYF
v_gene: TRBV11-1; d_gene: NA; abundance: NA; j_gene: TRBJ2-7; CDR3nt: TGTGCCAGCAGTCCAGACGGACTAAGCTCCTACGAGCAGTACTTC; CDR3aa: CASSPDGLSSYEQYF
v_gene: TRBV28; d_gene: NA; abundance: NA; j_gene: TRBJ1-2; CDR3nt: TGTGCCAGCAGTTTATCCTTAGGCGGGCCCTATGGCTACACCTTC; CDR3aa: CASSLSLGGPYGYTF
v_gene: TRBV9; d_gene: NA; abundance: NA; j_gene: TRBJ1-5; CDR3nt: TGTGCCAGCAGCCGGACGGGAAGCAATCAGCCCCAGCATTTT; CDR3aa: CASSRTGSNQPQHF
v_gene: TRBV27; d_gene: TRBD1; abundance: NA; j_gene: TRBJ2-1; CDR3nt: TGTGCCAGTTGGACAGGGAGGCACAATGAGCAGTTCTTC; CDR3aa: CASWTGRHNEQFF